The source of this T cell receptor (beta chain) is a study of T cell responses to AZD1222 COVID-19 vaccine. Repertoires were generated with immunoSEQ multiplex PCR, while TCRdb's copy carries only in-frame clones and drops some. The profile shows roughly 30,000 clones, around four fifths of them singletons. The CDR3 covers 15 residues. J lost 2 bases, V lost 6 bases, and 10 bases had no gene match. The germline gives CDR1 MNHEY, CDR2 SVGAGI. The clonotype was recovered from an adult in good health. The specimen comprised peripheral blood, sampled on day 0 of AZD1222 vaccination. This chain connects TRBV6-5 to TRBJ2-7; 7 bases agree with TRBD2. CDR3 nucleotide sequence: TGTGCCAGCAGCCACGCCGGGACTATTCCCTACGAGCAGTACTTC. This gives the protein CASSHAGTIPYEQYF.